This is a list of T cell receptor beta chains from one sample in a study of blood T cell repertoires in COVID-19. Clones were sequenced by immunoSEQ multiplex PCR, and TCRdb holds only the in-frame ones, with some missing. The sample lists approximately 150,000 clones, 87% occurring once. Sequencing was performed on peripheral blood. The receptors were gathered from a human donor in a cohort sampled during active COVID-19. Each CDR3 is given with its conserved first and last residue. D genes are given only for firm matches. Clone size is stated in some rows and not others, as once, few, many or a class when expanded.

j_gene: TRBJ1-3; abundance: NA; d_gene: NA; v_gene: TRBV6-5; CDR3aa: CASRDGGAGNTIYF; CDR3nt: TGTGCCAGCAGGGACGGAGGGGCGGGAAACACCATATATTTT
j_gene: TRBJ2-7; abundance: once; d_gene: NA; v_gene: TRBV21-1; CDR3aa: CARLTTGLDEQYF; CDR3nt: TGTGCCCGACTGACGACCGGTCTCGACGAGCAGTACTTC
j_gene: TRBJ2-6; abundance: NA; d_gene: TRBD1; v_gene: TRBV19; CDR3aa: CASSSRGTGTSGANVLTF; CDR3nt: TGTGCCAGTAGTTCTCGAGGGACAGGGACTTCTGGGGCCAACGTCCTGACTTTC
j_gene: TRBJ2-6; abundance: NA; d_gene: TRBD1; v_gene: TRBV7-9; CDR3aa: CASSGTGDRSGANVLTF; CDR3nt: TGTGCCAGCAGCGGGACAGGGGACCGATCTGGGGCCAACGTCCTGACTTTC
j_gene: TRBJ2-2; abundance: NA; d_gene: NA; v_gene: TRBV5-4; CDR3aa: CASSSGLTGTVYTGELFF; CDR3nt: TGTGCCAGCAGCTCGGGACTGACCGGGACAGTCTACACCGGGGAGCTGTTTTTT
j_gene: TRBJ1-1; abundance: once; d_gene: TRBD1; v_gene: TRBV7-3; CDR3aa: CASSFGGGRVMNTEAFF; CDR3nt: TGTGCCAGCAGCTTTGGAGGGGGCAGAGTAATGAACACTGAAGCTTTCTTT
j_gene: TRBJ1-5; abundance: once; d_gene: TRBD1; v_gene: TRBV6-2/TRBV6-3; CDR3aa: CASSYSGTGGGQPQHF; CDR3nt: TGTGCCAGCAGTTACTCAGGGACAGGGGGCGGTCAGCCCCAGCATTTT
j_gene: TRBJ2-7; abundance: NA; d_gene: TRBD1; v_gene: TRBV15; CDR3aa: CATSRGGTGGAYEQYF; CDR3nt: TGTGCCACCAGCAGAGGTGGGACAGGGGGGGCCTACGAGCAGTACTTC
j_gene: TRBJ1-3; abundance: few; d_gene: NA; v_gene: TRBV19; CDR3aa: CASSTPWELSGNTIYF; CDR3nt: TGTGCCAGTAGTACACCGTGGGAGCTCTCTGGAAACACCATATATTTT
j_gene: TRBJ2-5; abundance: NA; d_gene: TRBD1; v_gene: TRBV5-1; CDR3aa: CASSFRQGGETQYF; CDR3nt: TGCGCCAGCAGCTTCCGACAGGGGGGAGAGACCCAGTACTTC
j_gene: TRBJ1-2; abundance: once; d_gene: TRBD1; v_gene: TRBV28; CDR3aa: CARHPDRGASNYGYTF; CDR3nt: TGTGCCAGGCACCCCGACAGGGGGGCTTCGAACTATGGCTACACCTTC
j_gene: TRBJ1-1; abundance: NA; d_gene: NA; v_gene: TRBV9; CDR3aa: CASSVGLQGQAFF; CDR3nt: TGTGCCAGCAGCGTAGGGTTACAGGGACAAGCTTTCTTT
j_gene: TRBJ1-2; abundance: NA; d_gene: NA; v_gene: TRBV7-3; CDR3aa: CASSSSEGSYGYTF; CDR3nt: TGTGCCAGCAGCTCGTCGGAGGGGAGCTATGGCTACACCTTC
j_gene: TRBJ2-1; abundance: NA; d_gene: NA; v_gene: TRBV25-1; CDR3aa: CASSARDLYNEQFF; CDR3nt: TGTGCCAGCAGTGCCCGGGATTTATACAATGAGCAGTTCTTC
j_gene: TRBJ1-5; abundance: NA; d_gene: TRBD1; v_gene: TRBV19; CDR3aa: CASNWGQGYSNQPQHF; CDR3nt: TGTGCCAGTAACTGGGGACAGGGGTATAGCAATCAGCCCCAGCATTTT
j_gene: TRBJ2-7; abundance: NA; d_gene: TRBD1; v_gene: TRBV28; CDR3aa: CASRQGSYEQYF; CDR3nt: TGTGCCAGCAGACAGGGGTCCTACGAGCAGTACTTC
j_gene: TRBJ2-5; abundance: NA; d_gene: NA; v_gene: TRBV4-1; CDR3aa: CASSQEGQQETQYF; CDR3nt: TGCGCCAGCAGCCAGGAAGGACAACAAGAGACCCAGTACTTC
j_gene: TRBJ2-5; abundance: NA; d_gene: NA; v_gene: TRBV19; CDR3aa: CASSIRGSQETQYF; CDR3nt: TGTGCCAGTAGTATAAGGGGGAGCCAAGAGACCCAGTACTTC
j_gene: TRBJ2-2; abundance: NA; d_gene: NA; v_gene: TRBV7-2; CDR3aa: CASSFGETGELFF; CDR3nt: TGTGCCAGCAGCTTTGGAGAGACCGGGGAGCTGTTTTTT
j_gene: TRBJ2-2; abundance: NA; d_gene: NA; v_gene: TRBV27; CDR3aa: CASSLSSRGNTGELFF; CDR3nt: TGTGCCAGCAGTTTATCGTCAAGGGGGAACACCGGGGAGCTGTTTTTT
j_gene: TRBJ2-3; abundance: NA; d_gene: TRBD2; v_gene: TRBV29-1; CDR3aa: CSVPSGTTDTQYF; CDR3nt: TGCAGCGTTCCTAGCGGGACCACAGATACGCAGTATTTT
j_gene: TRBJ2-7; abundance: NA; d_gene: TRBD2; v_gene: TRBV3-1/TRBV3-2; CDR3aa: CASSQDLAGGPYEQYF; CDR3nt: TGTGCCAGCAGCCAAGATCTTGCGGGGGGCCCCTACGAGCAGTACTTC
j_gene: TRBJ1-1; abundance: NA; d_gene: TRBD1; v_gene: TRBV7-9; CDR3aa: CASSLGQGQLRAEAFF; CDR3nt: TGTGCCAGCAGCTTAGGGCAGGGACAGTTAAGGGCTGAAGCTTTCTTT
j_gene: TRBJ2-7; abundance: NA; d_gene: TRBD2; v_gene: TRBV19; CDR3aa: CASSTSGSGAEQYF; CDR3nt: TGTGCCAGTAGTACTAGCGGGAGTGGGGCCGAGCAGTACTTC
j_gene: TRBJ1-2; abundance: NA; d_gene: NA; v_gene: TRBV6-1; CDR3aa: CASSEASGNSNYGYTF; CDR3nt: TGTGCCAGCAGTGAAGCCTCAGGGAACTCCAACTATGGCTACACCTTC
j_gene: TRBJ2-2; abundance: NA; d_gene: NA; v_gene: TRBV7-3; CDR3aa: CASSLTPPIGVTGGGTGELFF; CDR3nt: TGTGCCAGCAGCTTAACGCCCCCCATCGGGGTGACAGGCGGGGGCACCGGGGAGCTGTTTTTT
j_gene: TRBJ2-2; abundance: many; d_gene: NA; v_gene: TRBV7-8; CDR3aa: CASGGQNTGELFF; CDR3nt: TGTGCCTCCGGGGGGCAGAACACCGGGGAGCTGTTTTTT
j_gene: TRBJ2-3; abundance: NA; d_gene: TRBD2; v_gene: TRBV10-3; CDR3aa: CAISDTSGGRGTDTQYF; CDR3nt: TGTGCCATCAGTGATACCTCGGGGGGAAGAGGCACAGATACGCAGTATTTT
j_gene: TRBJ2-5; abundance: NA; d_gene: NA; v_gene: TRBV5-1; CDR3aa: CASFRGGEQETQYF; CDR3nt: TGCGCCTCATTCCGAGGAGGGGAACAAGAGACCCAGTACTTC